This passage covers 10 T cell receptor beta chains from one sample sequenced in a study of blood T cell repertoires in COVID-19. Only in-frame clones appear in the TCRdb table, and some are missing; sequencing was by immunoSEQ multiplex PCR. The data show almost 250,000 clones, 75% to 90% seen once. The sequenced sample consisted of PBMCs or T cells enriched from blood (not recorded which). Receptors were obtained from a woman aged 30 to 39 who had recovered from COVID-19.

The table lists this clone with a count of one. The chain links TRBV7-3 to TRBJ1-6; 9 bases map to TRBD1. This CDR3 has 14 residues. Germline V gene lookup returns CDR1 SGHTA and CDR2 FQGTGA. The ends lost 4 bases at V and 10 bases at J; junction bases unmatched: 5. CDR3 sequence (DNA): TGTGCCAGCAGCTCGGGACAGGGCAGGTCACCCCTCCACTTT. Protein: CASSSGQGRSPLHF.

CDR3 coding DNA: TGTGCCAGCAGCCAGCCAGGGGACGATGGCTACACCTTC. Its protein is CASSQPGDDGYTF. The J gene is TRBJ1-2, the V gene TRBV7-2; TRBD1 is a possible D gene (6 bases). CDR1 SGHTA and CDR2 FQGNSA come from the germline V gene. This CDR3 has 13 residues. Trimming took off 5 bases at V and 6 bases at J, with 13 bases between the two ends.

CDR3: CASSLPSTPGETQYF. The CDR3 DNA is TGCGCCAGCAGCTTGCCCTCGACCCCAGGGGAGACCCAGTACTTC. The rearrangement links TRBV5-1 to TRBJ2-5; TRBD1 might be the D (5 bases). CDR3 size: 15 residues. V gave up 1 base and J gave up 5 bases, with 15 bases separating them. The germline V gene has CDR1 SGHRS and CDR2 YFSETQ.

The chain uses TRBV28 and TRBJ2-5; D call uncertain. Trimming took 6 bases from V and 1 from J, leaving 15 bases between them. In germline, CDR1 is MDHEN, CDR2 SYDVKM. This CDR3 comprises 15 residues. The CDR3 loop reads CASSPATLFQETQYF. CDR3 DNA: TGTGCCAGCAGCCCTGCGACTCTCTTCCAAGAGACCCAGTACTTC.

This rearrangement joins TRBV18 to TRBJ1-1; 7 nucleotides line up with TRBD1. Germline V gene sequence: CDR1 KGHSH, CDR2 LQKENI. V lost 5 bases to trimming and J lost 2 bases; unmatched junction nucleotides: 8. The CDR3 covers 15 residues. DNA for the CDR3: TGTGCCAGCTCATCCTACAGGGGTTCTAACACTGAAGCTTTCTTT. Translated, it gives CASSSYRGSNTEAFF. Full variable domain (remainder filled in from reference TRBV18 and TRBJ1-1): NAGVMQNPRHLVRRRGQEARLRCSPMKGHSHVYWYRQLPEEGLKFMVYLQKENIIDESGMPKERFSAEFPKEGPSILRIQQVVRGDSAAYFCASSSYRGSNTEAFFGQGTRLTVV.

The J gene is TRBJ1-4, the V gene TRBV3-1 (or the pseudogene TRBV3-2); weak D call: TRBD1 (6 bases). CDR3 length: 14 amino acids. Germline values: CDR1 LGHDT, CDR2 YNNKEL (reference sequence). V shed 4 bases and J shed 3 bases, with 9 bases lying between them. In DNA form, the CDR3 reads TGTGCCAGCAGCCCCGGGACACCTAATGAAAAACTGTTTTTT. The encoded protein is CASSPGTPNEKLFF.

V is TRBV9 and J is TRBJ2-3, with D possibly being TRBD2 (5 bases). Trimming stripped 4 bases from V and 2 bases from J, with 20 bases between. CDR1 and CDR2 from the germline V gene are SGDLS and YYNGEE. CDR3 length equals 17 residues. DNA of the CDR3: TGTGCCAGCAGCCGCCCCAAACGCGGGTACGCCACAGATACGCAGTATTTT. Its protein is CASSRPKRGYATDTQYF. Using reference TRBV9 and TRBJ2-3 for the parts outside the CDR3, the full variable domain is DSGVTQTPKHLITATGQRVTLRCSPRSGDLSVYWYQQSLDQGLQFLIQYYNGEERAKGNILERFSAQQFPDLHSELNLSSLELGDSALYFCASSRPKRGYATDTQYFGPGTRLTVL.

The chain carries TRBV30 and TRBJ2-5; 7 positions agree with TRBD1. Germline values: CDR1 GTSNPN, CDR2 SVGIG (reference sequence). The CDR3 has 12 residues. The junction had 3 bases not matched to a gene; V was cut back by 5 bases and J by 3 bases. The CDR3 region is CAWGTEEETQYF. The CDR3 DNA is TGTGCCTGGGGGACAGAGGAAGAGACCCAGTACTTC.

J is TRBJ1-2 and V is TRBV25-1, with no clear D. Trimming left V 7 bases short and J 0 bases short, with 6 bases between. CDR1 MGHDK and CDR2 SYGVNS come from the germline V gene. This CDR3 is built from 12 residues. CDR3 region: CASTTANYGYTF. The CDR3 coding sequence is TGTGCCAGCACAACAGCTAACTATGGCTACACCTTC.

This clone came up once. The genes are TRBV5-1 and TRBJ1-1, with TRBD1 matching 7 bases. CDR3 length equals 14 residues. Germline lookup yields CDR1 SGHRS and CDR2 YFSETQ. J gave up 3 bases and V 3 bases, and 5 bases lay outside the gene matches. The CDR3 loop reads CASSSQGQHTEAFF. Here the CDR3 DNA reads TGCGCCAGCAGCTCCCAGGGACAGCACACTGAAGCTTTCTTT.